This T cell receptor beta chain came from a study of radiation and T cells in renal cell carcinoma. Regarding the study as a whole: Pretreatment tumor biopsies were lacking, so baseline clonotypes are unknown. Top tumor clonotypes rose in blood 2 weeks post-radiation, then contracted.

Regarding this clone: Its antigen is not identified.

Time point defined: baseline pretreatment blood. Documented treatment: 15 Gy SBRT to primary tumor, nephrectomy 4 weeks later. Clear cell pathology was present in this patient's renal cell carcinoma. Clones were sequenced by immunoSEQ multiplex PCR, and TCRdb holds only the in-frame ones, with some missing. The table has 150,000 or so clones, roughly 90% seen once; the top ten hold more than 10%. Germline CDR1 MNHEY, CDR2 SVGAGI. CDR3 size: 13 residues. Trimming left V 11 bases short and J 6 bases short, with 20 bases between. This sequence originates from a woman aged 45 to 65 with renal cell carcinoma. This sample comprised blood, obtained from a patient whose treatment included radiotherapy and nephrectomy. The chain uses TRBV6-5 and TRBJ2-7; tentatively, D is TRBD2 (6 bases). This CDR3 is CACSRGFNSEQYF. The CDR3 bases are TGTGCCTGCTCCCGGGGGTTTAACTCCGAGCAGTACTTC.